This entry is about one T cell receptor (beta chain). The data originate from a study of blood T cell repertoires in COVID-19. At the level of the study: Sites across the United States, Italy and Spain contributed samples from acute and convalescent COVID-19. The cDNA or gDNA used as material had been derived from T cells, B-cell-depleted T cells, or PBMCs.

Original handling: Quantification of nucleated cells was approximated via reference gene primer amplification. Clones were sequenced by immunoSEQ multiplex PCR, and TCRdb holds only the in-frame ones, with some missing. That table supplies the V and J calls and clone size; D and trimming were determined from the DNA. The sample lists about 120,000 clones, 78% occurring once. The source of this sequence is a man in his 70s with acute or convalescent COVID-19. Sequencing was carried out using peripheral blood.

The CDR3: CASSWGQSYGYTF. The CDR3 DNA follows: TGTGCCAGCAGCTGGGGACAGAGCTATGGCTACACCTTC. This chain joins TRBV5-4 and TRBJ1-2, with TRBD1 matching 7 bases. Trimming removed 3 bases from V and 4 bases from J; junction bases left unmatched: 3. Germline loops: CDR1 SGHNT, CDR2 YYREEE (reference sequence). The CDR3 loop spans 13 amino acids. Complete variable domain (other parts from reference TRBV5-4 and TRBJ1-2): ETGVTQSPTHLIKTRGQQVTLRCSSQSGHNTVSWYQQALGQGPQFIFQYYREEENGRGNFPPRFSGLQFPNYSSELNVNALELDDSALYLCASSWGQSYGYTFGSGTRLTVV.